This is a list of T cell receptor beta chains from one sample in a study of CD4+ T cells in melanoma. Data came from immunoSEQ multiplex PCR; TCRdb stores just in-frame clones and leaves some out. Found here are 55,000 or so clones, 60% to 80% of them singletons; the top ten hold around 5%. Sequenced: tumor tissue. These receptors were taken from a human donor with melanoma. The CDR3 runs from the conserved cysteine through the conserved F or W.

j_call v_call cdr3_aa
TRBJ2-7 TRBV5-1 CASSLAGSYEQYF
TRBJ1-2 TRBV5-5 CASSGGQGASYGYTF
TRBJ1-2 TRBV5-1 CASRDGDSGNGYTF
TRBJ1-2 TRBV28 CASSLYQGLYGYTF
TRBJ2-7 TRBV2 CASSDEALWQAYEQYF
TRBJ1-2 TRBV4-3 CASSQQQGNYGYTF
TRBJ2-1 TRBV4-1 CASSQDRTYTQFF
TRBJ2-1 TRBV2 CASSYRALAFNEQFF
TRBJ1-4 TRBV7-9 CASSLLGEKLFF
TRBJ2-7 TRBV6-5 CASSAATGGFYEQYF
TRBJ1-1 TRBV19 CASSNLDRNTEAFF
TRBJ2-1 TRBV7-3 CASSLGGSNEQFF
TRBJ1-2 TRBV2 CASSEGQANYGYTF